The rows below give T cell receptor beta chains drawn from one sample of a study of T cell therapy product for transplant patients. No antigen is known for these receptors. The data were produced by immunoSEQ multiplex PCR, yet TCRdb's version contains in-frame clones alone and is incomplete. Of around 280 clones listed, 50% to 60% are singletons. Sequences were obtained from a sorted cell population cultured from PBMCs. These receptors all stem from an adult in good health. The CDR3 runs from the conserved cysteine through the conserved F or W. The D gene is left open where the match is weak. The size of a clone is reported for some rows only, either as once, few or many, or as a class for expanded clones.

clone_size d_call j_call v_call cdr3_nt cdr3_aa
- TRBD2 TRBJ2-7 TRBV19 TGTGCCAGTAGCCCGGGACTAGCCTACGGCGAGCAGTACTTC CASSPGLAYGEQYF
- TRBD1 TRBJ1-2 TRBV25-1 TGTGCCAGCAGCCCCCAAACCGGGACAGGCTACTATGGCTACACCTTC CASSPQTGTGYYGYTF
once - TRBJ2-7 TRBV6-6 TGTGCCGGCAGTCCCACCACCACAATCTACGAGCAGTACTTC CAGSPTTTIYEQYF
- TRBD1 TRBJ2-7 TRBV2 TGTGCCAGCAGCTTAGGCCGGACAGGACTCAACTACGAGCAGTACTTC CASSLGRTGLNYEQYF
- TRBD1 TRBJ2-1 TRBV11-2 TGTGCCAGCAGCCAAGAGGGGGCTAAGCAGTTCTTC CASSQEGAKQFF
- - TRBJ2-1 TRBV19 TGTGCCAGTAGTATAGGTGCCAGGATCGTGGATGAGCAGTTCTTC CASSIGARIVDEQFF
- - TRBJ1-6 TRBV9 TGTGCCAGCAGCACGCGACAGCTTTATAATTCACCCCTCCACTTT CASSTRQLYNSPLHF
- - TRBJ1-1 TRBV5-4 TGTGCCAGCAGCTTTGCAGCCGGGGTCGCTGAAGCTTTCTTT CASSFAAGVAEAFF
few - TRBJ2-3 TRBV10-1 TGCGCCAGCAGTGGTAGCCTACCCACAGATACGCAGTATTTT CASSGSLPTDTQYF
- TRBD1 TRBJ2-7 TRBV28 TGTGCCAGCAGTTCGTTAGGGGGCCGAGACTACGAGCAGTACTTC CASSSLGGRDYEQYF
- - TRBJ1-2 TRBV6-5 TGTGCCAGCAGTTACGTGGGGGGAGGCTACACCTTC CASSYVGGGYTF
- - TRBJ2-1 TRBV11-3 TGTGCCAGCAGCACCTGGGGGAATGAGCAGTTCTTC CASSTWGNEQFF
- - TRBJ1-2 TRBV6-1 TGTGCCAGCAGTGAAGCGCACAGGGCGGGTGGCTACACCTTC CASSEAHRAGGYTF